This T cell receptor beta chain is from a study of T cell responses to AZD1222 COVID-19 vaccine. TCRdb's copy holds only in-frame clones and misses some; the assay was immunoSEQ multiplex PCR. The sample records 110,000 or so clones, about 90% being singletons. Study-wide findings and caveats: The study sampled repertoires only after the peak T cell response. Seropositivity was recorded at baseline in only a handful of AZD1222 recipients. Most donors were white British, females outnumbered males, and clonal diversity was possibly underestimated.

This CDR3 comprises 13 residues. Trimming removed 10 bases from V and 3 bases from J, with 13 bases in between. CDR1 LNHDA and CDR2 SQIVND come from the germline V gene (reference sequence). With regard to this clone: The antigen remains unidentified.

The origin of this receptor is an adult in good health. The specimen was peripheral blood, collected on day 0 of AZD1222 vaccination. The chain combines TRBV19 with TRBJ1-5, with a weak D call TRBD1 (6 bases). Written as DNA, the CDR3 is TGTGCCATCTCTGACAGGTACAATCAGCCCCAGCATTTT. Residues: CAISDRYNQPQHF.